This paragraph covers one TCR beta chain sequence. Assay: immunoSEQ multiplex PCR; the TCRdb copy retains only in-frame clones and omits some. The data contain 100,000 or so clones, approximately 90% of them singletons. The entry originates in a study of blood T cell repertoires in COVID-19. The CDR3 totals 19 residues. Germline values: CDR1 MRHNA, CDR2 SNTAGT. Germline trimming cut 0 bases from V and 0 bases from J; bases unmatched to any gene: 10. The material sequenced was peripheral blood. This TCR came from a man aged 50-60 years with acute or convalescent COVID-19. The rearrangement joins TRBV6-4 to TRBJ2-1; TRBD2 aligns across 8 bases. The CDR3 spells CASSDSGRGGLSSYNEQFF. The CDR3 nucleotides read TGTGCCAGCAGTGACTCCGGGAGGGGGGGTCTGAGCTCCTACAATGAGCAGTTCTTC.